Below, 29 T cell receptor beta chains from the same sample are listed, as sequenced in a study of quantifying T cell responses using KT2 cells. Study context: cDNA was made from DNase-treated RNA using alpha and beta constant primers.

A single-stranded UMI oligo with SP2 sequence was ligated to cDNA 3' ends. The first PCR ran roughly 4 cycles with an equimolar RC1.1 and RC1.2 beta primer mix. TCRdb recomputed calls from the UMI-ligation and nested PCR reads with MiXCR, one row per CDR3 protein. The sample has 45,000 to 65,000 distinct CDR3 sequences, roughly an eighth seen once. Specimen: PBMCs spiked with cells of the T cell clone KT2. The receptor set was obtained from a human donor.

This clonotype was counted at least ten times. This chain connects TRBV7-8 to TRBJ1-1; D gene uncertain. Looked up from germline, CDR1 is SGHVS and CDR2 is FQNEAQ. The CDR3 runs to 11 residues. V gave up 6 bases and J gave up 1 base, with 3 bases separating them. The CDR3 spells CASRGNTEAFF. As DNA, the CDR3 is TGTGCCAGCAGGGGGAACACTGAAGCTTTCTTT.

There are a few counts of this clonotype. Written as DNA, the CDR3 is TGTGCCAGCAGGGACACTGAAGCTTTCTTT. Protein product: CASRDTEAFF. The chain couples TRBV9 to TRBJ1-1, with D hard to call. The germline V gene encodes CDR1 SGDLS and CDR2 YYNGEE. Trimming removed 5 bases at V and 3 bases at J, with 2 bases between. The length of the CDR3 is 10 residues.

The chain couples TRBV25-1 to TRBJ2-2; D might be TRBD2 (5 bases). Germline CDR1 reads MGHDK; CDR2 reads SYGVNS. V lost 0 bases to trimming and J lost 4 bases, with 9 bases between them. The CDR3 has 15 amino acids. The CDR3 nucleotides are TGTGCCAGCAGTGAATACCCGGGATCCACCGGGGAGCTGTTTTTT. Its protein is CASSEYPGSTGELFF. Full variable domain (rest looked up from reference TRBV25-1 and TRBJ2-2): EADIYQTPRYLVIGTGKKITLECSQTMGHDKMYWYQQDPGMELHLIHYSYGVNSTEKGDLSSESTVSRIRTEHFPLTLESARPSHTSQYLCASSEYPGSTGELFFGEGSRLTVL.

This clonotype occurred a few times. The rearrangement uses TRBV7-4 and TRBJ1-5, with D possibly matching TRBD1 (5 bases). The germline CDR1 and CDR2 sequences are SGHVT and SQSDAQ. The CDR3 contains 17 residues. Trimming removed 5 bases from V and 2 bases from J, with 19 bases in between. The CDR3: CASSPRRDLSRNQPQHF. CDR3 coding DNA: TGTGCCAGCAGCCCTCGGAGGGACCTTAGCCGCAATCAGCCCCAGCATTTT.

The chain carries TRBV4-2 and TRBJ2-1; no firm D call. This CDR3 has 13 residues. Between the trimmed V and J ends, which lost 1 base and 9 bases, there was a span of 10 bases. Germline lookup yields CDR1 LGHNA and CDR2 YNFKEQ. Here the CDR3 reads CASSQGVKTEQFF. CDR3 coding DNA: TGTGCCAGCAGCCAAGGGGTTAAGACTGAGCAGTTCTTC.

This clonotype has more than one count but fewer than ten. The rearrangement uses TRBV7-8 and TRBJ1-3; no firm D call. CDR1 is SGHVS and CDR2 is FQNEAQ in the germline V gene. This CDR3 spans 15 amino acids. Between the trimmed V and J ends, which lost 1 base and 3 bases, there was a span of 10 bases. CDR3 residues: CASSLGRWVGNTIYF. In DNA, the CDR3 is TGTGCCAGCAGCTTAGGTCGGTGGGTTGGAAACACCATATATTTT.

This clonotype was found a few times. The J gene is TRBJ2-3, the V gene TRBV4-1, with 7 bases that match TRBD2. Germline-derived CDR1 and CDR2 are MGHRA and YSYEKL. The V and J ends lost 4 bases and 1 base, in that order; junction bases with no gene match: 11. This CDR3 has 17 amino acids. CDR3 sequence (DNA): TGCGCCAGCAGCCTTACGACTCAAGCGGGGCGCACAGATACGCAGTATTTT. It is translated as CASSLTTQAGRTDTQYF.

This clonotype came up a few times. The chain joins TRBV5-1 to TRBJ1-2; D possibly corresponds to TRBD1 (6 bases). Germline CDR1 is SGHRS and CDR2 is YFSETQ. Trimming stripped 1 base from V and 4 bases from J, with 11 bases between. This CDR3 contains 14 residues. The CDR3 DNA follows: TGCGCCAGCAGCTTGATTCCGGGGGCCTATGGCTACACCTTC. It translates to CASSLIPGAYGYTF.

The genes are TRBV27 and TRBJ2-7, with 11 bases aligning to TRBD1. CDR1 is MNHEY and CDR2 is SMNVEV in the germline V gene (reference sequence). V trimming: 6 bases; J trimming: 1 base; junction bases outside the gene matches: 5. This CDR3 spans 15 amino acids. DNA of the CDR3: TGTGCCAGCAGGCGGGGACAGGGGGAATCCTACGAGCAGTACTTC. Translation: CASRRGQGESYEQYF.

This clonotype was counted many times. This chain links TRBV7-8 with TRBJ2-7; possibly TRBD2 for D (6 bases). The germline gives CDR1 SGHVS, CDR2 FQNEAQ. V lost 3 bases, J lost 3 bases, and 12 bases lay in between. The CDR3 is made up of 14 amino acids. CDR3 DNA: TGTGCCAGCAGCTTTGAATACGGGAGCTACGAGCAGTACTTC. Its protein product is CASSFEYGSYEQYF.

Comments on this clonotype: A read error may produce the germline difference seen at one junction end. This chain links TRBV5-4 with TRBJ1-5; the D gene is possibly TRBD1 (5 bases). CDR1 SGHNT and CDR2 YYREEE come from the germline V gene (reference sequence). CDR3 length: 14 amino acids. The CDR3 is CASSLQGLNQPQHF. DNA of the CDR3: TGTGCCAGCAGCTTGCAGGGCCTCAATCAACCCCAGCATTTT.

This clonotype appeared a few times. The CDR3 sequence: CASSLEGGQVREQYF. The CDR3 DNA sequence: TGTGCCAGCAGCTTAGAGGGGGGACAGGTACGGGAGCAGTACTTC. The chain carries TRBV7-2 and TRBJ2-7, with 8 bases that match TRBD1. The length of the CDR3 is 15 residues. V lost 1 base, J lost 7 bases, and 9 bases stayed unmatched. The germline V gene encodes CDR1 SGHTA and CDR2 FQGNSA.

Many counts were recorded for this clonotype. CDR3 sequence: CASSPTLARSYNEQFF. The CDR3 DNA is TGTGCCAGCTCACCCACTCTGGCCCGCTCCTACAATGAGCAGTTCTTC. The chain carries TRBV18 and TRBJ2-1, with unresolved D. V gave up 3 bases and J gave up 0 bases, with 12 bases separating them. The CDR3 has 16 residues. Germline values: CDR1 KGHSH, CDR2 LQKENI.

This clonotype turned up a few times. In DNA form, the CDR3 reads TGTGCCAGCAGTGCGCGGGGGGGCTATGGCTACACCTTC. It codes for CASSARGGYGYTF. The rearrangement uses TRBV2 and TRBJ1-2; possible D gene TRBD1, 5 bases. Germline CDR1 reads SNHLY; CDR2 reads FYNNEI. The CDR3 has 13 residues. The V end lost 4 bases, the J end lost 4 bases, and 10 bases lay between the germline ends. The whole variable domain, filled in from reference TRBV2 and TRBJ1-2, reads EPEVTQTPSHQVTQMGQEVILRCVPISNHLYFYWYRQILGQKVEFLVSFYNNEISEKSEIFDDQFSVERPDGSNFTLKIRSTKLEDSAMYFCASSARGGYGYTFGSGTRLTVV.

This clonotype occurred a few times. V usage is TRBV2 and J usage is TRBJ2-3; tentatively, D is TRBD2 (5 bases). The germline V gene encodes CDR1 SNHLY and CDR2 FYNNEI. The CDR3 covers 14 residues. V was trimmed by 6 bases and J by 1 base, leaving 11 bases between them. This chain's CDR3 is CASRIDGGTDTQYF. For the CDR3, the DNA is TGTGCCAGCAGGATCGACGGGGGCACAGATACGCAGTATTTT.

J is TRBJ2-5 and V is TRBV4-1; 9 nucleotides match TRBD2. V was pared by 1 base and J by 4 bases, with 4 bases of the junction left unmatched. The CDR3 is 15 residues long. Per germline, CDR1 MGHRA and CDR2 YSYEKL. The CDR3 DNA reads TGCGCCAGCAGCCAAGTTAGCGGGAGCAGAGAGACCCAGTACTTC. As protein: CASSQVSGSRETQYF.

The chain uses TRBV7-3 and TRBJ1-6, with no clear D. Looked up from germline, CDR1 is SGHTA and CDR2 is FQGTGA. The V end was cut by 4 bases, the J end by 6 bases, with 7 bases between. The CDR3 loop spans 13 amino acids. As DNA, the CDR3 is TGTGCCAGCAGCTGGCAGGTTAATTCACCCCTCCACTTT. It codes for CASSWQVNSPLHF.

The rearrangement links TRBV5-1 to TRBJ1-1; 9 bases fit TRBD1. The CDR3 has 16 residues. Trimming at V came to 4 bases and at J to 5 bases, leaving 12 bases not matched to a gene. From germline, CDR1 is SGHRS and CDR2 YFSETQ. CDR3 DNA: TGCGCCAGCAGCCCTGGACAGGGGAGGGGTCGAACTGAAGCTTTCTTT. This sequence encodes CASSPGQGRGRTEAFF.

The chain carries TRBV5-1 and TRBJ1-2; D unclear. V was cut by 0 bases and J by 5 bases, with 20 bases left in between. CDR1 is SGHRS and CDR2 is YFSETQ in the germline V gene. The CDR3 is 17 residues long. This chain's CDR3 is CASSLDPPSAESYGYTF. CDR3 sequence (DNA): TGCGCCAGCAGCTTGGACCCCCCCTCGGCAGAGTCTTATGGCTACACCTTC.

This rearrangement joins TRBV2 to TRBJ1-1; no firm D call. Trimming removed 3 bases from V and 2 bases from J, with 10 bases in between. This CDR3 region has 14 residues. Looked up from germline, CDR1 is SNHLY and CDR2 is FYNNEI. The CDR3 DNA reads as TGTGCCAGCAGTGAGGGTAGAGCAAACACTGAAGCTTTCTTT. Protein sequence: CASSEGRANTEAFF.

This clonotype was picked up a small number of times. The chain uses TRBV11-3 and TRBJ1-1, with D unclear. The ends were cut back, 6 bases at V and 5 bases at J, with 16 bases in the middle. CDR3 size: 14 residues. Germline CDR1 is SGHNT and CDR2 is YENEEA. CDR3: CASRMGGFGTEAFF. CDR3 sequence (DNA): TGTGCCAGCAGAATGGGAGGATTTGGAACTGAAGCTTTCTTT.

The chain has TRBV20-1 and TRBJ1-3; D may be TRBD1 (5 bases). The CDR3 length is 16 residues. The germline V and J ends were trimmed by 0 bases and 0 bases, with 12 bases remaining between them. Per the germline V gene, CDR1 is DFQATT and CDR2 is SNEGSKA (reference sequence). Written as DNA, the CDR3 is TGCAGTGCTAGAGATCGGATGGGGGACTCTGGAAACACCATATATTTT. Translation gives CSARDRMGDSGNTIYF.

This clonotype was recorded a few times. The genes are TRBV4-1 and TRBJ1-2; no definite D call. The CDR3 has 15 amino acids. Germline V gene lookup returns CDR1 MGHRA and CDR2 YSYEKL. The V end was cut by 1 base, the J end by 4 bases, with 13 bases between. This CDR3 is CASSQVDVPGYGYTF. CDR3 in DNA: TGCGCCAGCAGCCAAGTGGATGTTCCCGGCTATGGCTACACCTTC.

This clonotype was counted between two and nine times. CDR3 in amino acids: CSAPRREPQETQYF. In nucleotides, the CDR3 is TGCAGTGCTCCTAGGCGGGAGCCTCAAGAGACCCAGTACTTC. This sequence joins TRBV20-1 and TRBJ2-5, with 7 positions matching TRBD2. The CDR3 covers 14 residues. V shed 5 bases and J 2 bases; nucleotides not matched to a gene: 8. Germline CDR1 DFQATT, CDR2 SNEGSKA (reference sequence).

This sequence joins TRBV3-1 and TRBJ1-2; 8 bases agree with TRBD1. CDR1 is LGHDT, CDR2 YNNKEL, per germline (reference sequence). The CDR3 spans 14 residues. The trim removed 2 bases at V and 7 bases at J, leaving 6 bases unmatched. CDR3 DNA: TGTGCCAGCAGCCAAACGGACAGGGAAGGTGGCTACACCTTC. Translating gives CASSQTDREGGYTF.

This clonotype was seen many times. The V gene is TRBV29-1, the J gene TRBJ2-1; TRBD1 matches 12 bases. The V gene end was trimmed by 7 bases and the J gene end by 9 bases; junction bases not matched to a gene: 7. Germline CDR1 SQVTM, CDR2 ANQGSEA. CDR3 length: 13 amino acids. The CDR3 protein is CSATGTGGGEQFF. Written as DNA, the CDR3 is TGCAGCGCAACCGGGACAGGGGGCGGTGAGCAGTTCTTC.

This clonotype was detected many times. The chain has TRBV12-3 or TRBV12-4 and TRBJ1-1; the D is unclear. The CDR3 runs to 17 residues. Trimming cost V 2 bases and J 0 bases, with 16 bases left between them. The CDR3 loop reads CASSLKTFAAVNTEAFF. CDR3 nucleotides: TGTGCCAGCAGTTTAAAGACCTTCGCAGCGGTGAACACTGAAGCTTTCTTT.

At least ten counts were recorded for this clonotype. The chain has TRBV12-3 or TRBV12-4 and TRBJ2-7; 7 nucleotides agree with TRBD2. After removal of 3 bases from V and 5 bases from J, the junction contained 7 bases not matched to a gene. This CDR3 has 14 amino acids. CDR3 nucleotides: TGTGCCAGCAGTTTTCGGCGGGAGACAAACGAGCAGTACTTC. Its protein product is CASSFRRETNEQYF.

This clonotype was picked up a small number of times. The gene calls are TRBV20-1 and TRBJ2-7; D unclear. Trimming shortened V by 3 bases and J by 6 bases, and 18 bases separated the two germline ends. CDR1 DFQATT and CDR2 SNEGSKA come from the germline V gene (reference sequence). The CDR3 contains 14 residues. The CDR3 region is CSARKSIASGEQYF. CDR3 sequence (DNA): TGCAGTGCTAGGAAGTCCATCGCGTCTGGCGAGCAGTACTTC.